This passage covers 2 T cell receptor beta chains from one sample sequenced in a study of CD4 and CD8 cells across lung adenocarcinoma regions. One entry per CDR3 protein results from TCRdb running MiXCR on the PCR reads. The sample contains some 25,000 distinct CDR3 sequences, around 56% of which appear only once. Sequencing was performed on CD8+ T cells from the center of a lung tumor. All receptors come from a male donor with lung adenocarcinoma. The CD4 and CD8 labels of this study may be unreliable.

Points on this clonotype: One junction end disagrees with the germline gene, perhaps due to a read error. The chain links TRBV7-2 to TRBJ2-3; the D is unclear. The length of the CDR3 is 16 residues. In germline, CDR1 is SGHTA, CDR2 FQGNSA. CDR3 region: CASSLLGSRGTDTQYF. CDR3 coding DNA: TGTGCCAGCAGCTTATTGGGGTCGCGAGGCACAGACACGCAGTATTTT.

This sequence joins TRBV6-1 and TRBJ1-6; TRBD1 aligns across 9 bases. This CDR3 has 16 amino acids. Germline CDR1 reads MNHNS; CDR2 reads SASEGT. The V and J ends lost 1 base and 9 bases, in that order; junction bases with no gene match: 7. The CDR3 DNA sequence: TGTGCCAGCAGTGAAGGCCCGGGACAGGGTGGTTCACCCCTCCACTTT. Amino acid sequence: CASSEGPGQGGSPLHF.